These 25 T cell receptor beta chains were all obtained from the same sample, sequenced in a study of CD8 T cells in ankylosing spondylitis. TCRdb re-called the 5' RACE reads with MiXCR, one entry per CDR3 protein. The sample records 180,000 or so distinct CDR3 sequences, under 14% being singletons. Sequenced: blood, either unsorted or a sorted T cell fraction (not recorded which). These receptors were obtained from a male donor with ankylosing spondylitis or in good health (not recorded which).

The chain carries TRBV11-2 and TRBJ1-1; 8 nucleotides agree with TRBD1. This CDR3 spans 17 amino acids. CDR1 and CDR2 from the germline V gene are SGHAT and FQNNGV. Unmatched junction bases numbered 12, after V lost 1 base and J lost 5 bases. Here the CDR3 DNA reads TGTGCCAGCAGCTTAGGCCAGGGGGCGAAAAGGTTTACTGAAGCTTTCTTT. It translates to CASSLGQGAKRFTEAFF.

This clonotype was seen ten or more times. The genes are TRBV20-1 and TRBJ2-7; D is possibly TRBD1 (5 bases). V was pared by 6 bases and J by 0 bases, with 12 bases between. Germline V gene lookup returns CDR1 DFQATT and CDR2 SNEGSKA (reference sequence). The CDR3 extends over 13 amino acids. CDR3 protein: CSATTGSSYEQYF. The CDR3 nucleotides read TGCAGTGCGACAACAGGAAGCTCCTACGAGCAGTACTTC.

Ten or more counts support this clonotype. The chain has TRBV5-1 and TRBJ2-5, with 8 bases fitting TRBD1. Trimming cost V 1 base and J 5 bases; bases outside gene matches: 10. The germline V gene has CDR1 SGHRS and CDR2 YFSETQ. There are 16 residues in the CDR3. The CDR3 DNA reads TGCGCCAGCAGCTTGAACGGGGGACAGGTGAGGGAGACCCAGTACTTC. Translating gives CASSLNGGQVRETQYF.

In this sample, this clonotype turned up a few times. V is TRBV5-6 and J is TRBJ2-5; D assignment may be TRBD1 or TRBD2 (5 bases each). The germline CDR1 and CDR2 sequences are SGHDT and YYEEEE. The CDR3 runs to 14 residues. Trimming cost V 6 bases and J 6 bases, with 18 bases left between them. CDR3 DNA: TGTGCCAGCATCGAGAAGGGACCCGGGAAGACCCAGTACTTC. The encoded protein is CASIEKGPGKTQYF.

This clonotype has ten or more counts. The J gene is TRBJ2-2, the V gene TRBV7-8, with D possibly TRBD2 on 5 matching bases. Trimming shortened V by 4 bases and J by 7 bases, and 10 bases separated the two germline ends. This CDR3 is built from 13 residues. Germline CDR1 is SGHVS and CDR2 is FQNEAQ. CDR3: CASSSRRVGELFF. The CDR3 DNA reads TGTGCCAGCAGCTCCCGGCGGGTCGGGGAGCTGTTTTTT.

In DNA form, the CDR3 reads TGTGCCAGCAGCGTAGGAGGGGGTACTAACTATGGCTACACCTTC. This codes for CASSVGGGTNYGYTF. V and J are TRBV9 and TRBJ1-2, with D possibly TRBD1 on 6 matching bases. Germline assignment: CDR1 SGDLS and CDR2 YYNGEE. The ends were cut back, 0 bases at V and 0 bases at J, with 9 bases in the middle. The CDR3 is 15 amino acids. The full variable domain, its missing parts supplied by reference TRBV9 and TRBJ1-2, is DSGVTQTPKHLITATGQRVTLRCSPRSGDLSVYWYQQSLDQGLQFLIQYYNGEERAKGNILERFSAQQFPDLHSELNLSSLELGDSALYFCASSVGGGTNYGYTFGSGTRLTVV.

In this sample, this clonotype turned up a few times. The chain combines TRBV5-1 with TRBJ2-2; TRBD2 matches 9 bases. Unmatched junction bases numbered 12, after V lost 3 bases and J lost 3 bases. CDR3 length equals 18 residues. Per germline, CDR1 SGHRS and CDR2 YFSETQ. The CDR3 region is CASSSGAGTSPHTGELFF. Written as DNA, the CDR3 is TGCGCCAGCAGCTCCGGTGCCGGGACTAGCCCTCACACCGGGGAGCTGTTTTTT.

This clonotype was seen a handful of times. V and J are TRBV7-2 and TRBJ2-1; 8 bases are shared with TRBD1. Trimming cost V 1 base and J 9 bases; bases outside gene matches: 11. There are 16 residues in the CDR3. Germline values: CDR1 SGHTA, CDR2 FQGNSA. CDR3 sequence reads: CASSLDIGQGGSEQFF. The CDR3 bases are TGTGCCAGCAGCTTAGACATAGGACAGGGAGGTTCTGAGCAGTTCTTC.

This clonotype was counted a few times. V is TRBV6-1 and J is TRBJ2-1, with TRBD1 matching over 12 bases. The CDR3 extends over 14 amino acids. The junction had 4 bases not matched to a gene; V was cut back by 8 bases and J by 5 bases. Germline V gene lookup returns CDR1 MNHNS and CDR2 SASEGT. The CDR3 protein is CASWDRGLDNEQFF. CDR3 sequence (DNA): TGTGCCAGCTGGGACAGGGGGCTCGACAATGAGCAGTTCTTC.

This clonotype has at least ten counts. The chain joins TRBV7-8 to TRBJ2-1; TRBD2 agrees at 12 bases. V was pared by 2 bases and J by 4 bases, with 3 bases of the junction left unmatched. The CDR3 sequence is 16 residues long. Germline V gives CDR1 SGHVS, CDR2 FQNEAQ. The CDR3 bases are TGTGCCAGCAGCTTATGGCTAGCGGGAGGGTACAATGAGCAGTTCTTC. It encodes CASSLWLAGGYNEQFF. Together with reference TRBV7-8 and TRBJ2-1, the CDR3 gives the full variable domain: GAGVSQSPRYKVAKRGQDVALRCDPISGHVSLFWYQQALGQGPEFLTYFQNEAQLDKSGLPSDRFFAERPEGSVSTLKIQRTQQEDSAVYLCASSLWLAGGYNEQFFGPGTRLTVL.

This clonotype was observed a few times. The V gene is TRBV7-8, the J gene TRBJ2-7; D uncertain. V lost 8 bases and J lost 6, with 17 bases in between. The V gene's germline CDR1 is SGHVS and CDR2 FQNEAQ. The CDR3 has 13 residues. CDR3 sequence reads: CASAGIASGEQYF. The CDR3 bases are TGTGCCAGCGCTGGGATCGCCTCCGGCGAGCAGTACTTC.

The gene calls are TRBV5-1 and TRBJ2-1; the match to TRBD2 covers 9 bases. The CDR3 runs 14 residues. The germline V gene has CDR1 SGHRS and CDR2 YFSETQ. The V and J ends lost 0 bases and 10 bases, in that order; junction bases with no gene match: 5. The CDR3 sequence is CASSLALAGKEQFF. DNA for the CDR3: TGCGCCAGCAGCTTGGCCCTAGCGGGGAAAGAGCAGTTCTTC. The entire variable domain, with the rest obtained from reference TRBV5-1 and TRBJ2-1, is as follows: KAGVTQTPRYLIKTRGQQVTLSCSPISGHRSVSWYQQTPGQGLQFLFEYFSETQRNKGNFPGRFSGRQFSNSRSEMNVSTLELGDSALYLCASSLALAGKEQFFGPGTRLTVL.

This clonotype was recorded at least ten times. The V gene is TRBV12-3 or TRBV12-4, the J gene TRBJ2-7, with 9 nucleotides matching TRBD1. The CDR3 is 13 residues long. V lost 6 bases and J lost 4; bases outside the gene matches: 4. The CDR3 sequence: CASSLGTGYEQYF. DNA for the CDR3: TGTGCCAGCAGCCTTGGGACAGGGTACGAGCAGTACTTC.

The CDR3 DNA sequence: TGTGCCAGCAGCTTCACTAGCTCCGCTCGCGATTACAATGAGCAGTTCTTC. Translated: CASSFTSSARDYNEQFF. The rearrangement uses TRBV5-6 and TRBJ2-1; D might be TRBD2 (6 bases). The CDR3 runs to 17 residues. From germline, CDR1 is SGHDT and CDR2 YYEEEE. V dropped 2 bases and J dropped 4 bases, with 19 bases sitting between them.

This clonotype was found many times. V is TRBV11-2 and J is TRBJ1-1, with D possibly matching TRBD1 (5 bases). CDR1 and CDR2 (germline): SGHAT, FQNNGV. Trimming took 1 base from V and 11 from J, leaving 14 bases between them. The CDR3 loop spans 13 amino acids. CDR3 nucleotide sequence: TGTGCCAGCAGCTTAGGCAGGGCAGGAGAGGCTTTCTTT. Its protein product is CASSLGRAGEAFF.

This clonotype occurred many times. The gene calls are TRBV5-5 and TRBJ1-2; 7 bases are shared with TRBD1. Unmatched junction bases numbered 7, after V lost 1 base and J lost 4 bases. This CDR3 is 15 amino acids long. The V gene's germline CDR1 is SGHKS and CDR2 YYEKEE (reference sequence). The CDR3 region has the DNA TGTGCCAGCAGCTTGCGCGGGACAGAGGGCTATGGCTACACCTTC. The encoded protein is CASSLRGTEGYGYTF.

This clonotype was counted many times. The chain employs TRBV9 and TRBJ1-1, with unresolved D. This CDR3 spans 13 amino acids. The V gene lost 4 bases and the J gene lost 4 bases, with 11 bases spanning the gap. Germline V gene data show CDR1 as SGDLS and CDR2 as YYNGEE. In DNA, the CDR3 is TGTGCCAGCAGCCCCGGCCCCTCCACTGAAGCTTTCTTT. Translated: CASSPGPSTEAFF.

This clonotype was seen many times. The V call is TRBV27, the J call TRBJ2-3; D gene ambiguous. This CDR3 is 13 amino acids long. The germline V gene has CDR1 MNHEY and CDR2 SMNVEV (reference sequence). Trimming took 2 bases from V and 3 from J, leaving 6 bases between them. The CDR3 region has the DNA TGTGCCAGCAGTTTACTGGGAACAGATACGCAGTATTTT. It specifies CASSLLGTDTQYF.

The V and J genes are TRBV5-1 and TRBJ1-1; D remains ambiguous. This CDR3 has 13 amino acids. Trimming removed 4 bases at V and 6 bases at J, with 13 bases between. Germline V gene data show CDR1 as SGHRS and CDR2 as YFSETQ. This chain's CDR3 is CASSTPLGSEAFF. The CDR3 DNA sequence: TGCGCCAGCAGCACCCCTTTGGGGTCTGAAGCTTTCTTT.

At least ten counts were recorded for this clonotype. The chain uses TRBV15 and TRBJ2-2; 7 bases agree with TRBD1. This CDR3 is built from 16 residues. Germline V gene lookup returns CDR1 LNHNV and CDR2 YYDKDF (reference sequence). V trimming: 8 bases; J trimming: 1 base; junction bases outside the gene matches: 10. The CDR3 sequence is CATGVWTGGNTGELFF. CDR3 DNA sequence: TGTGCCACCGGGGTTTGGACAGGTGGGAACACCGGGGAGCTGTTTTTT.

This clonotype has at least ten counts. The V call is TRBV29-1, the J call TRBJ1-5; D is unresolved. Trimming pared 6 bases from V and 0 bases from J, leaving 15 bases between. The CDR3 length is 15 residues. Germline loops: CDR1 SQVTM, CDR2 ANQGSEA. The CDR3, as DNA: TGCAGCGTGGCCGGGGATCCGAATAGCAATCAGCCCCAGCATTTT. Translated: CSVAGDPNSNQPQHF.

This clonotype was found many times. The J gene is TRBJ1-2, the V gene TRBV15; D ambiguous. The germline V gene encodes CDR1 LNHNV and CDR2 YYDKDF (reference sequence). Deletions cut 0 bases from V and 4 bases from J, with 9 bases between. The CDR3 covers 14 residues. CDR3 coding DNA: TGTGCCACCAGCAGAGATCAAGGAGGCTATGGCTACACCTTC. Translated, it gives CATSRDQGGYGYTF.

In its sample, this clonotype was seen a few times. The chain carries TRBV28 and TRBJ2-5, with 8 bases matching TRBD1. With V trimmed by 0 bases and J by 2 bases, 2 bases remained unmatched. There are 15 residues in the CDR3. Germline CDR1 and CDR2: MDHEN and SYDVKM. The chain's CDR3 is CASSLWGDRQETQYF. CDR3 sequence (DNA): TGTGCCAGCAGTTTATGGGGGGACAGGCAAGAGACCCAGTACTTC.

This clonotype appeared many times. The V and J genes are TRBV28 and TRBJ2-7; tentatively, D is TRBD1 or TRBD2 (5 bases each). The CDR3 sequence is 14 residues long. V dropped 3 bases and J dropped 2 bases, with 11 bases sitting between them. Germline CDR1 reads MDHEN; CDR2 reads SYDVKM. This chain's CDR3 is CASSLLSGPYEQYF. The DNA for the CDR3 is TGTGCCAGCAGTTTGTTATCGGGACCCTACGAGCAGTACTTC.

In its sample, this clonotype was seen many times. This chain uses TRBV2 with TRBJ2-6, with a possible D match to TRBD2 (5 bases). In germline, CDR1 is SNHLY, CDR2 FYNNEI. The V end lost 6 bases, the J end lost 0 bases, and 6 bases lay between the germline ends. CDR3 length: 14 amino acids. CDR3 DNA: TGTGCCAGCAGGGGGAGCTCTGGGGCCAACGTCCTGACTTTC. It yields the protein CASRGSSGANVLTF.